Below are 22 T cell receptor beta chains sequenced from a single sample in a study of shared clonotypes between healthy human individuals (dated by TCRdb to about 2020). The library was produced with the immunoSEQ multiplex PCR assay. This is the immuneACCESS table as TCRdb keeps it, with only in-frame sequences that have V and J called. A part of the clones is gone; compared with another copy, unresolved V genes explain less than half, and the rest is unexplained. The sample data list 490,000 or so clones, and around 80% of these were observed just once. The top ten constitute 10% to 15% of the sample. Sequenced sample: PBMCs. The receptors originated from a woman aged 40 to 50 in good health. Some clones in this sample may be carry-over from other donors' samples.

The chain combines TRBV12-5 with TRBJ2-3; D is tentatively TRBD1 or TRBD2 (7 bases each). Looked up from germline, CDR1 is LGHNT and CDR2 is FRNRAP. V lost 1 base and J 0 bases, leaving 20 bases between the germline ends. The CDR3 has 19 amino acids. CDR3 sequence: CASGLGTRGGSESTDTQYF. In DNA form, the CDR3 reads TGTGCTAGTGGTTTGGGAACCAGGGGGGGGAGTGAGAGCACAGATACGCAGTATTTT.

The V call is TRBV7-2, the J call TRBJ1-2; D is possibly TRBD1 (5 bases). The CDR3 has 13 residues. The V end was cut by 1 base, the J end by 8 bases, with 11 bases between. Germline V gene sequence: CDR1 SGHTA, CDR2 FQGNSA. The chain's CDR3 is CASSLDWGRGYTF. The CDR3 nucleotides read TGTGCCAGCAGCTTAGATTGGGGCCGGGGCTACACCTTC.

This chain connects TRBV7-2 to TRBJ1-1; D gene ambiguous. This CDR3 contains 14 residues. Germline CDR1 reads SGHTA; CDR2 reads FQGNSA. The V gene lost 0 bases and the J gene lost 3 bases, with 8 bases spanning the gap. In nucleotides, the CDR3 is TGTGCCAGCAGCTTAGCGATGGGAGACACTGAAGCTTTCTTT. This encodes CASSLAMGDTEAFF.

The CDR3, as DNA: TGTGCCAGCAGCTTAGCGGGAGGCGTCAATGAGCAGTTCTTC. Translating it yields CASSLAGGVNEQFF. The genes are TRBV7-3 and TRBJ2-1; 8 positions agree with TRBD2. Per the germline V gene, CDR1 is SGHTA and CDR2 is FQGTGA. The CDR3 is 14 amino acids. Trimming cost V 2 bases and J 6 bases; bases outside gene matches: 3. The full variable domain, in which reference TRBV7-3 and TRBJ2-1 provide the parts outside the CDR3, is GAGVSQTPSNKVTEKGKYVELRCDPISGHTALYWYRQSLGQGPEFLIYFQGTGAADDSGLPNDRFFAVRPEGSVSTLKIQRTERGDSAVYLCASSLAGGVNEQFFGPGTRLTVL.

Worth noting for this clone: This may come from a read error, since a much larger clone is one base off. The V gene is TRBV29-1, the J gene TRBJ1-1; D might be TRBD1 (5 bases). CDR1 is SQVTM, CDR2 ANQGSEA, per germline. The CDR3 runs 14 residues. The CDR3 loop reads CSVLGWGSDTETFF. Written as DNA, the CDR3 is TGCAGCGTCCTCGGGTGGGGGTCGGACACTGAAACTTTCTTT.

The DNA of the CDR3 is TGTGCCACCAGCAGGCCTATAGCGGGAGGGTATGAGCAGTTCTTC. Amino acid sequence: CATSRPIAGGYEQFF. The gene calls are TRBV15 and TRBJ2-1; 11 bases are a match to TRBD2. CDR3 length: 15 amino acids. V lost 3 bases, J lost 8 bases, and 6 bases stayed unmatched. Germline V gives CDR1 LNHNV, CDR2 YYDKDF (reference sequence).

The sample holds a few counts of this clone. The chain carries TRBV9 and TRBJ2-1, with TRBD2 matching over 12 bases. The CDR3 is 17 residues long. CDR1 and CDR2 (germline): SGDLS, YYNGEE. V lost 4 bases, J lost 9 bases, and 14 bases stayed unmatched. CDR3 nucleotide sequence: TGTGCCAGCAGCCCGTTCCTAGCGGGGGGGACAATTTCTGAGCAGTTCTTC. This codes for CASSPFLAGGTISEQFF.

The rearrangement links TRBV5-1 to TRBJ1-4, with unresolved D. The V end was cut by 1 base, the J end by 3 bases, with 7 bases between. Per the germline V gene, CDR1 is SGHRS and CDR2 is YFSETQ. The CDR3 runs 14 residues. CDR3 DNA sequence: TGCGCCAGCAGCTTGAGTGAACCTAATGAAAAACTGTTTTTT. Translating it yields CASSLSEPNEKLFF.

Only a few counts were recorded for this clone. The V gene is TRBV27, the J gene TRBJ2-7; 8 bases fit TRBD1. CDR1 and CDR2 (germline): MNHEY, SMNVEV (reference sequence). The CDR3 totals 15 residues. V trimming: 4 bases; J trimming: 2 bases; junction bases outside the gene matches: 7. CDR3 DNA: TGTGCCAGCAGTTCTGATCGACAGGGGACCTACGAGCAGTACTTC. Its translation: CASSSDRQGTYEQYF.

V usage is TRBV6-1 and J usage is TRBJ2-1, with 8 bases matching TRBD2. The CDR3 consists of 14 residues. The ends lost 6 bases at V and 2 bases at J; junction bases unmatched: 3. CDR1 and CDR2 (germline): MNHNS, SASEGT. The CDR3 loop is CASRFSGTYNEQFF. CDR3 DNA sequence: TGTGCCAGCAGATTTAGCGGGACCTACAATGAGCAGTTCTTC.

Comment on this clone: At one end the junction does not follow the germline gene, possibly because of a read error. The same CDR3 arises from other DNA sequences in this sample as well. The chain is built from TRBV20-1 and TRBJ2-7; D remains unclear. Germline CDR1 is DFQATT and CDR2 is SNEGSKA (reference sequence). This CDR3 is 10 amino acids long. CDR3 sequence: CSARDYEQYF. CDR3 DNA sequence: TGCAGTGCGAGAGACTACGAGCAGTACTTC.

This clone appeared a single time. The CDR3 here is CATSRDRGASWNQPQHF. The DNA for the CDR3 is TGTGCCACCAGCAGAGATCGAGGAGCGTCGTGGAATCAGCCCCAGCATTTT. The rearrangement links TRBV15 to TRBJ1-5; D is uncertain. The CDR3 is made up of 17 amino acids. Germline loops: CDR1 LNHNV, CDR2 YYDKDF (reference sequence). Trimming left V 0 bases short and J 4 bases short, with 16 bases between.

The chain couples TRBV11-1 to TRBJ2-7, with 8 bases fitting TRBD2. Germline lookup yields CDR1 SGHAT and CDR2 FQDESV (reference sequence). V lost 6 bases, J lost 5 bases, and 9 bases stayed unmatched. The CDR3 covers 14 residues. The CDR3 loop reads CASRPLGGVDEQYF. The CDR3 DNA sequence: TGTGCCAGCAGACCCCTCGGGGGGGTCGACGAGCAGTACTTC.

V usage is TRBV2 and J usage is TRBJ2-1, with unresolved D. The V gene lost 4 bases and the J gene lost 8 bases, with 9 bases spanning the gap. CDR1 SNHLY and CDR2 FYNNEI come from the germline V gene. This CDR3 spans 12 amino acids. The CDR3 spells CASSAAVYEQFF. The CDR3 nucleotides are TGTGCCAGCAGTGCCGCGGTCTATGAGCAGTTCTTC.

The chain joins TRBV4-2 to TRBJ2-7, with 11 positions matching TRBD2. J gave up 10 bases and V 1 base, and 24 bases lay outside the gene matches. The CDR3 is 20 residues long. CDR1 and CDR2 from the germline V gene are LGHNA and YNFKEQ. The CDR3 sequence is CASSQGQGSTSGIRKVIQYF. As DNA, the CDR3 is TGTGCCAGCAGCCAAGGTCAGGGTTCGACTAGCGGGATTAGAAAGGTTATACAGTACTTC.

This clone was seen more than once but under ten times. The V and J genes are TRBV2 and TRBJ2-3; unclear D gene. This CDR3 has 15 amino acids. The germline CDR1 and CDR2 sequences are SNHLY and FYNNEI. V lost 6 bases, J lost 10 bases, and 23 bases lay in between. In DNA form, the CDR3 reads TGTGCCAGCAGCTCGGCCGGGCTACCATTTTTTCCGCAGTATTTT. It specifies CASSSAGLPFFPQYF.

A single count supports this clone. The chain couples TRBV13 to TRBJ1-3; D might be TRBD1 (6 bases). Trimming cost V 5 bases and J 0 bases, with 20 bases left between them. The germline V gene encodes CDR1 PRHDT and CDR2 FYEKMQ (reference sequence). CDR3 length equals 18 residues. DNA of the CDR3: TGTGCCAGCAGCAGAGGATGGACAGCACAAATCTCTGGAAACACCATATATTTT. Protein product: CASSRGWTAQISGNTIYF.

The genes are TRBV19 and TRBJ2-7; 7 nucleotides agree with TRBD2. The CDR3 is 16 amino acids. J gave up 3 bases and V 3 bases, and 11 bases lay outside the gene matches. Germline lookup yields CDR1 LNHDA and CDR2 SQIVND (reference sequence). CDR3 amino acids: CASSIRLAVKDYEQYF. For the CDR3, the DNA is TGTGCCAGTAGTATTCGTCTAGCGGTAAAAGACTACGAGCAGTACTTC.

This chain uses TRBV7-9 with TRBJ1-1; TRBD1 might be the D (6 bases). Germline loops: CDR1 SEHNR, CDR2 FQNEAQ (reference sequence). Deletions cut 1 base from V and 4 bases from J, with 13 bases between. The CDR3 runs to 15 residues. CDR3 region: CASSLEQGWFTEAFF. The DNA of the CDR3 is TGTGCCAGCAGCTTAGAACAGGGCTGGTTCACTGAAGCTTTCTTT.

This chain joins TRBV5-1 and TRBJ1-1; 8 positions match TRBD1. The V and J ends lost 1 base and 1 base, in that order; junction bases with no gene match: 3. This CDR3 spans 15 amino acids. CDR1 and CDR2 (germline): SGHRS, YFSETQ. CDR3 in amino acids: CASSLQGQGNTEAFF. The CDR3 DNA reads TGCGCCAGCAGCTTGCAAGGACAGGGGAACACTGAAGCTTTCTTT.

The chain carries TRBV19 and TRBJ1-2, with TRBD1 matching 10 bases. The trim removed 6 bases at V and 0 bases at J, leaving 4 bases unmatched. This CDR3 comprises 15 residues. Germline CDR1 LNHDA, CDR2 SQIVND (reference sequence). CDR3 in amino acids: CASRDRGISNYGYTF. DNA for the CDR3: TGTGCCAGTAGGGACAGGGGGATCTCTAACTATGGCTACACCTTC.

The chain links TRBV4-1 to TRBJ1-3; no clear D. The CDR3 has 13 amino acids. Per the germline V gene, CDR1 is MGHRA and CDR2 is YSYEKL. The ends were cut back, 1 base at V and 4 bases at J, with 5 bases in the middle. CDR3 residues: CASSQVQGNTIYF. The CDR3 nucleotides are TGCGCCAGCAGCCAAGTGCAAGGAAACACCATATATTTT.